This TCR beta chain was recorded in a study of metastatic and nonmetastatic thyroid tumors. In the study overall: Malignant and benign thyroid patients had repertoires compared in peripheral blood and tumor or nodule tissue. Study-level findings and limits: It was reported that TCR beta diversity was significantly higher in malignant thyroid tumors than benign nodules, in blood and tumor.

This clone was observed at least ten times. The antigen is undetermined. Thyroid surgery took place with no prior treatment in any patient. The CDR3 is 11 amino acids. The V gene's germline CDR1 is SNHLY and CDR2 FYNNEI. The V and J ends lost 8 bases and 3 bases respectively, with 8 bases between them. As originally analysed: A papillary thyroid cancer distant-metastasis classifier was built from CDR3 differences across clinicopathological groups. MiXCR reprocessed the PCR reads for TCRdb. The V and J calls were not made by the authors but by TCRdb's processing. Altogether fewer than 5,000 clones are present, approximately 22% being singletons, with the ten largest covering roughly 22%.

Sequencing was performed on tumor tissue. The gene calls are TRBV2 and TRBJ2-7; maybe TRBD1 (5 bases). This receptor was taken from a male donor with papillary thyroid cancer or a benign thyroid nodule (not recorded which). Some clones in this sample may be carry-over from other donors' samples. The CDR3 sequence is CASRQGYEQYF. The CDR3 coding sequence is TGTGCCAGCCGGCAGGGCTACGAGCAGTACTTC.